Sequencing of this T cell receptor beta chain was carried out in a study of T cell repertoires in cytomegalovirus infection (dated by TCRdb to between 2018 and 2021). For the wider study: Peptide stimulations targeted recently identified HLA-C-restricted CMV epitopes, whose presentation resists viral immunomodulation, together with well-studied HLA-B-restricted epitopes. The HLA type of each donor mattered for the analysis, because public TCR beta signatures pointed to carriage of CMV infection along with the matching HLA type.

The sample's treatment or condition, from its label and the paper: in vitro stimulation with specific CMV peptide epitopes to enrich CMV-specific T cells. V and J lose 4 bases and 0 bases, and a span of 14 bases separates them. CDR1 SGHKS and CDR2 YYEKEE are derived from the germline V gene (reference sequence). The CDR3 measures 15 amino acids from cysteine to phenylalanine. The CDR3 DNA has 45 bases and is translated from base 1. This clonotype was seen only a few times. No antigen is known for it. Within one base of it there is no much larger clone, and no base qualities were kept. The sequencing machine was an Illumina HiSeq 1500. The public reads were reprocessed in TCRdb via fastp at Q25 and MiXCR, keeping in-frame beta chains. Rows are combined by CDR3 protein, so each entry shows the most common genes and DNA. The sample has under 200,000 distinct CDR3 sequences on record, less than 25% of them singletons. About 25% of the sample is held by the ten biggest clonotypes.

The study at large found these results: The ex vivo response was dominated by HLA-C-restricted CMV-specific TCR beta clonotypes, which also provided the single most frequent clonotype in two of eight donors. In both this cohort and an independent approximately 370-donor cohort, the cumulative frequency of public TCR beta family members distinguished carriers of CMV infection plus the relevant HLA type.

Sample: CD8+ T cells from cultured PBMCs, taken from culture after CMV antigen stimulation. Recombination connected TRBV5-5 to TRBJ2-7, with TRBD2 tentatively as D gene (6 bases match). The receptor was isolated from a human donor in good health (CMV status not recorded). Some clones in this sample may be carry-over from other donors' samples. The DNA sequence follows: TGTGCCAGCAGCCCGGGGCCGGGGGTCTCCTACGAGCAGTACTTC. The resulting protein is CASSPGPGVSYEQYF.